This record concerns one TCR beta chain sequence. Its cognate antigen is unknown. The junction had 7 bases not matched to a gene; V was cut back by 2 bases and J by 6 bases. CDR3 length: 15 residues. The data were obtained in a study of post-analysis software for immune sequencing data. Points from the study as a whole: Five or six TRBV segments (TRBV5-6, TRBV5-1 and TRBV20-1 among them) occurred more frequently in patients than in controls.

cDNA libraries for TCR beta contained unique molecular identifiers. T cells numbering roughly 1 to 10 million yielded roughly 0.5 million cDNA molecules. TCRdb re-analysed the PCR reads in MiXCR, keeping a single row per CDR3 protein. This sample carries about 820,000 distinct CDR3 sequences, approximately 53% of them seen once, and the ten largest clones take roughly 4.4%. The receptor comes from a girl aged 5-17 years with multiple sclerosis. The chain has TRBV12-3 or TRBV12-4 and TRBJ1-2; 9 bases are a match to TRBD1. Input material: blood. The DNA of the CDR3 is TGTGCCAGCAGTTTACCCTGGACAGGGGAGGATGGCTACACCTTC. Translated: CASSLPWTGEDGYTF.